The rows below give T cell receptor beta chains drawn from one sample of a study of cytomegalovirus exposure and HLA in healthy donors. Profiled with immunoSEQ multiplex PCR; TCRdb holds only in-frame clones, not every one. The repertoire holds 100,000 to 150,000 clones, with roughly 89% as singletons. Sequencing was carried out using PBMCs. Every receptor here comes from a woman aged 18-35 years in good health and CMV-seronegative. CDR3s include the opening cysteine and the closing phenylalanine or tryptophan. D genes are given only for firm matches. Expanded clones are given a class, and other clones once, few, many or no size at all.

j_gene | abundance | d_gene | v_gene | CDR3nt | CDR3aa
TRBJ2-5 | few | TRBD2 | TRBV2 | TGTGCCAGCCTTGGGGGGGGAGAGACCCAGTACTTC | CASLGGGETQYF
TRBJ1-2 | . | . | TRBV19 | TGTGCCAGTAGTTATCAGGACTACTATGGCTACACCTTC | CASSYQDYYGYTF
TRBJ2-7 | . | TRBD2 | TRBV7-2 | TGTGCCAGCAGCCCAACCGGGACTAGCACTGCCGAGCAGTACTTC | CASSPTGTSTAEQYF
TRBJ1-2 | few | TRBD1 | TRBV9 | TGTGCCAGCAGCCTCAGACAGGGGGTGGGCGGCTACACCTTC | CASSLRQGVGGYTF
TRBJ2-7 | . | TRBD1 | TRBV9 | TGTGCCAGCAGCGTAGGACAGGGGGCCTACGAGCAGTACTTC | CASSVGQGAYEQYF
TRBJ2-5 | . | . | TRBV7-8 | TGTGCCAGCAGCTTAGCGAGGACTGCCGGTCGTGCCCAGTACTTC | CASSLARTAGRAQYF
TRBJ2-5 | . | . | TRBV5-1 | TGCGCCAGCAGCTTAACACAGGGTCAAGAGACCCAGTACTTC | CASSLTQGQETQYF
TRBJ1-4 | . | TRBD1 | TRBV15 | TGTGCCACGGGACAGGGGGTTAAGGAAAAACTGTTTTTT | CATGQGVKEKLFF
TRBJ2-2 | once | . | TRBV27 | TGTGCCAGCAGTTTTATGGGGGAGGTCGGGGAGCTGTTTTTT | CASSFMGEVGELFF
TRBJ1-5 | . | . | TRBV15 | TGTGCCACCAGCAGAGATATTCTAGATTTAAGGAATCAGCCCCAGCATTTT | CATSRDILDLRNQPQHF
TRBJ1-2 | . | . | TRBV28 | TGTGCCAGCAGTTTGAGGAACTATGGCTACACCTTC | CASSLRNYGYTF
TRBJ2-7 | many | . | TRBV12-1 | TGTGCCAGCAGCGCCACCCTAGCGGGACGAGTCCCCTACGAGCAGTACTTC | CASSATLAGRVPYEQYF
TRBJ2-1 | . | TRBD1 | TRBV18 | TGTGCCAGCTCACCCGGGACAGGGGGGCGCGATGAGCAGTTCTTC | CASSPGTGGRDEQFF
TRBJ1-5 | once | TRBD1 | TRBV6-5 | TGTGCCAGCAGCCAGGGGGGAAGTGGCAATCAGCCCCAGCATTTT | CASSQGGSGNQPQHF
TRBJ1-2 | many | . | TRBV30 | TGTGCCCGAGGCCGGGACTATGGCTACACCTTC | CARGRDYGYTF
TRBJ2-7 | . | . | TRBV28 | TGTGCCAGCAGTGCCCGCGGCGAGCAGTACTTC | CASSARGEQYF
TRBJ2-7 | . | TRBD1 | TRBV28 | TGTGCCAGCAGTGGGGGACAGGGGATCTACGAGCAGTACTTC | CASSGGQGIYEQYF
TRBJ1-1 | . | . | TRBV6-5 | TGTGCCAGCAGTCCTCGTCAGGGCGTAAACACTGAAGCTTTCTTT | CASSPRQGVNTEAFF
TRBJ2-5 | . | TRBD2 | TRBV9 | TGTGCCAGCAGCGAAGGACTAGTTCAGGAGACCCAGTACTTC | CASSEGLVQETQYF
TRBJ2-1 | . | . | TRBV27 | TGTGCCAGCAGTTTATCCCTACTACGCTACAATGAGCAGTTCTTC | CASSLSLLRYNEQFF
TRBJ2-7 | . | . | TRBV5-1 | TGCGCCAGCAGCTTAACAGGGTTAACCTACGAGCAGTACTTC | CASSLTGLTYEQYF
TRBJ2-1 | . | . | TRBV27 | TGTGCCAGCAGCCTTTTTAGGGGGGGGAATGAGCAGTTCTTC | CASSLFRGGNEQFF
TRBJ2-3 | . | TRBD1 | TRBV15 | TGTGCCACCAGCAGAACGACAGGGGTCACCACAGATACGCAGTATTTT | CATSRTTGVTTDTQYF
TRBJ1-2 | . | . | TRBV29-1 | TGCAGCGTTGAAGGTCCAGGGACATATGGCTACACCTTC | CSVEGPGTYGYTF
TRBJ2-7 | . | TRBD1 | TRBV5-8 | TGTGCCAGCAGCTTGGGACAGGGGCTGACCTACGAGCAGTACTTC | CASSLGQGLTYEQYF
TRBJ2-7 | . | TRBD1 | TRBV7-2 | TGTGCCAGCAGCTTACGGGCAGGGGGCGCTTTGGTAGTGGAGCAGTACTTC | CASSLRAGGALVVEQYF
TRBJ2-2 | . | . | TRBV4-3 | TGCGCCAGCAGCAGAGGACGATTCGACAGCACCGGGGAGCTGTTTTTT | CASSRGRFDSTGELFF
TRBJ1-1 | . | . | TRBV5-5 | TGTGCCAGCAGCCCGGGAGGTACAGTAACAATGAACACTGAAGCTTTCTTT | CASSPGGTVTMNTEAFF
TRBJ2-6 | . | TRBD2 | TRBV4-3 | TGCGCCAGCAGCCAGGGTAGCGGGACATTGGGTGGGGCCAACGTCCTGACTTTC | CASSQGSGTLGGANVLTF
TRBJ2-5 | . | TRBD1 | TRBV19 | TGTGCCAGTAGCACGACAGGGAACCCACAAGAGACCCAGTACTTC | CASSTTGNPQETQYF
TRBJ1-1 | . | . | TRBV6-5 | TGTGCCAGCAGTTACGCAGGGAGGCTGCCTTTCTTT | CASSYAGRLPFF
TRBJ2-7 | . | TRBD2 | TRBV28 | TGTGCCAGCACCACCTGGCGGGAGGGAAACGAGCAGTACTTC | CASTTWREGNEQYF
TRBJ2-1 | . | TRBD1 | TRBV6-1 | TGTGCCAGCCAGACCCCACTCCGACAGGGTGCCCCGTTCTTC | CASQTPLRQGAPFF
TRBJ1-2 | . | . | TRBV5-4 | TGTGCCAGCAGCTTGGGGGGAGGCGACCCGAGGGGCAACTATGGCTACACCTTC | CASSLGGGDPRGNYGYTF
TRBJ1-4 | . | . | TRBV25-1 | TGTGCCAGCAGTCCATTGGAGGCTACTAATGAAAAACTGTTTTTT | CASSPLEATNEKLFF
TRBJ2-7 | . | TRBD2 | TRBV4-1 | TGCGCCAGCAGCCAACTCCCCTCATTAGCGGGGGCCTACGAGCAGTACTTC | CASSQLPSLAGAYEQYF
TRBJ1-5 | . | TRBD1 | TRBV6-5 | TGTGCCAGCAGTTACCGCCGGGACAGGGGTCAGCCCCAGCATTTT | CASSYRRDRGQPQHF
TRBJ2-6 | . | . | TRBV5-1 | TGCGCCAGCAGCCCCAGCTCTGGGGCCAACGTCCTGACTTTC | CASSPSSGANVLTF
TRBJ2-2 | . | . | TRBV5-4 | TGTGCCAGCAGCTTGGGTGCGGGCCCTAACACCGGGGAGCTGTTTTTT | CASSLGAGPNTGELFF
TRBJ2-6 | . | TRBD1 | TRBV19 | TGTGCCAGTACCAATCCGGGACAGTTCGACTCTGGGGCCAACGTCCTGACTTTC | CASTNPGQFDSGANVLTF